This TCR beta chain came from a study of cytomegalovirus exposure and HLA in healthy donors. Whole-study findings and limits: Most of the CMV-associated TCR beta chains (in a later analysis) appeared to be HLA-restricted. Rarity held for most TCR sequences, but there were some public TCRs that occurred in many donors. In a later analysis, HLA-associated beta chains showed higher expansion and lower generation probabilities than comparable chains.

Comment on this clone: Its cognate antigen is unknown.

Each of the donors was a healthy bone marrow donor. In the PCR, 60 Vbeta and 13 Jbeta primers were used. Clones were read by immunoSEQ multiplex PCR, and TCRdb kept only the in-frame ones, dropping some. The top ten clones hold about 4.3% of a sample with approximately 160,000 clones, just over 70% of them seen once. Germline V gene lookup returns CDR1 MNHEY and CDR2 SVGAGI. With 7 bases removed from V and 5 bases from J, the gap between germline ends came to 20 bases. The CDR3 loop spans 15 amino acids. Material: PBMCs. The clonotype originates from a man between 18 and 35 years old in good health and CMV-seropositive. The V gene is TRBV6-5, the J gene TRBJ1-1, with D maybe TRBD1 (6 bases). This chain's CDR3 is CASTLTGGAGTEAFF. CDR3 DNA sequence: TGTGCCAGCACCCTCACCGGGGGGGCGGGAACTGAAGCTTTCTTT.